This TCR beta chain was captured in a study of long-term antiretroviral therapy in people with HIV. Running of the v3.0 immunoSEQ assay took place at survey level. TCRdb keeps only in-frame clones here, not all; method: immunoSEQ multiplex PCR. The table lists roughly 14,000 clones, 70% to 85% of them singletons. V dropped 6 bases and J dropped 0 bases, with 9 bases sitting between them. In germline, CDR1 is MDHEN, CDR2 SYDVKM. The CDR3 extends over 14 amino acids. The source is a man aged 25-45 years with HIV. The rearrangement links TRBV28 to TRBJ1-3; D unclear. Sample: unsorted PBMCs, taken 0.4 years after starting antiretroviral therapy. This chain's CDR3 is CASSVAGSGNTIYF. DNA of the CDR3: TGTGCCAGCAGCGTAGCCGGCTCTGGAAACACCATATATTTT. Supplemented by reference TRBV28 and TRBJ1-3, the full variable domain reads DVKVTQSSRYLVKRTGEKVFLECVQDMDHENMFWYRQDPGLGLRLIYFSYDVKMKEKGDIPEGYSVSREKKERFSLILESASTNQTSMYLCASSVAGSGNTIYFGEGSWLTVV.